Listed below are T cell receptor beta chains from one sample, sequenced in a study of brain T cells in children with intractable seizures. Data came from immunoSEQ multiplex PCR; TCRdb stores just in-frame clones and leaves some out. Found here are 100,000 to 120,000 clones, roughly 92% of them singletons; the top ten hold 3.8%. The input for sequencing was peripheral blood, taken at surgery. Receptor source: a boy younger than two with hemimegalencephaly and intractable seizures. Each CDR3 is given with its conserved first and last residue. D genes are given only for firm matches. The size field is filled for only some rows; it gives once, few, many or a size class.

d_call,cdr3_length,v_call,j_call,clone_size,cdr3_nt,cdr3_aa
-,10,TRBV20-1,TRBJ1-1,-,TGCAGTGCTAGAGGAGGAAAAGCTTTCTTT,CSARGGKAFF
-,15,TRBV28,TRBJ1-2,-,TGTGCCAGCAGCCTATATCTGGGACCGCCTGAGGGCTACACCTTC,CASSLYLGPPEGYTF
TRBD2,17,TRBV4-2,TRBJ2-2,-,TGTGCCAGCAGCCAAGAGGGGGCGGGAGGTGGCACCGGGGAGCTGTTTTTT,CASSQEGAGGGTGELFF
-,12,TRBV6-2/TRBV6-3,TRBJ2-3,-,TGTGCCAGCAGTTCGTTTAGAGATACGCAGTATTTT,CASSSFRDTQYF
TRBD1,14,TRBV29-1,TRBJ2-7,-,TGCAGCGTGGAAACGGGGACAGGGGGCTACGAGCAGTACTTC,CSVETGTGGYEQYF
-,15,TRBV7-2,TRBJ2-5,-,TGTGCCAGCAGCTTACGAGCGGAGAGGGTAGAGACCCAGTACTTC,CASSLRAERVETQYF
TRBD1,14,TRBV27,TRBJ2-4,-,TGTGCCAGCAGTTTTATCCGGGACAGGGTCATTCAGTACTTC,CASSFIRDRVIQYF
-,13,TRBV29-1,TRBJ2-7,-,TGCAGCGCAGCTACGGGGGTGAAGTACGAGCAGTACTTC,CSAATGVKYEQYF
-,16,TRBV2,TRBJ1-1,-,TGTGCCAGCAGTGAAGCTTTGTTAGGACAGAACACTGAAGCTTTCTTT,CASSEALLGQNTEAFF
TRBD2,16,TRBV6-5,TRBJ2-1,-,TGTGCCAGCAGTTACTCTCCTAGCGGAGTCTACAATGAGCAGTTCTTC,CASSYSPSGVYNEQFF
TRBD2,14,TRBV7-3,TRBJ2-2,-,TGTGCCAGCAGCTCGGGACTAGCGGGCGCGGAGCTGTTTTTT,CASSSGLAGAELFF
-,19,TRBV9,TRBJ1-6,once,TGTGCCAGCAGCGTAGAGGTAAGGAACAGGCGGGCTATGGGTTCACCCCTCCACTTT,CASSVEVRNRRAMGSPLHF
TRBD1,14,TRBV5-1,TRBJ2-5,once,TGCGCCAGCAGTCATGGACAGGGACAAGAGACCCAGTACTTC,CASSHGQGQETQYF
-,16,TRBV7-3,TRBJ2-2,-,TGTGCCAGCAGCTTCAGGGACCCGGGCAACACCGGGGAGCTGTTTTTT,CASSFRDPGNTGELFF
-,18,TRBV4-3,TRBJ2-1,-,TGCGCCAGCAGCCAATGGATAATCGACGGTCGCCCCTACAATGAGCAGTTCTTC,CASSQWIIDGRPYNEQFF
-,14,TRBV24-1,TRBJ2-1,-,TGTGCCACCAGGGGGTTGGGGCCAACAAATGAGCAGTTCTTC,CATRGLGPTNEQFF
-,16,TRBV29-1,TRBJ2-7,-,TGCAGCGTCGGACCCACCTCCTCGGTCCATTTTGGGGAGCAGTACTTC,CSVGPTSSVHFGEQYF
-,14,TRBV28,TRBJ1-3,-,TGTGCCAGCCCTACCCCTGGGGGTGGGGACACCATATATTTT,CASPTPGGGDTIYF
TRBD2,13,TRBV9,TRBJ2-7,-,TGTGCCAGCAGCGCTAGCGGGAACCACGAGCAGTACTTC,CASSASGNHEQYF
-,13,TRBV10-2,TRBJ1-3,-,TGCGCCAGCAGGGAAAGGGCTGGAAACACCATATATTTT,CASRERAGNTIYF
-,15,TRBV9,TRBJ2-3,-,TGTGCCAGCAGCGTAGAGGGGGACAGCACAGATACGCAGTATTTT,CASSVEGDSTDTQYF
TRBD2,15,TRBV11-3,TRBJ2-1,-,TGTGCCAGCAATGCCCGGACTAGCGGGAGTGGTGAGCAGTTCTTC,CASNARTSGSGEQFF
TRBD1,14,TRBV28,TRBJ2-2,-,TGTGCCAGCCGCTTTGAGGGGGCAACCGGGGAGCTGTTTTTT,CASRFEGATGELFF
-,17,TRBV18,TRBJ2-7,once,TGTGCCAGCTCACCCATATCGAGGCTAGCTCGGTCCTACGAGCAGTACTTC,CASSPISRLARSYEQYF
-,18,TRBV11-2,TRBJ2-2,-,TGTGCCAGCAGCCGAACCCCGGACCTCTTCTTATCCCCCGGGGAGCTGTTTTTT,CASSRTPDLFLSPGELFF
-,13,TRBV2,TRBJ1-6,-,TGTGCCAGCAGTGGAGAGGGAAGTTCACCCCTCCACTTT,CASSGEGSSPLHF
-,14,TRBV28,TRBJ2-5,-,TGTGCCAGCAGTCCCTGGGGGTCCAAGAGGACCCAGTACTTC,CASSPWGSKRTQYF
-,13,TRBV27,TRBJ1-5,few,TGTGCCAGCAGCCGTTTAGGCAATCAGCCCCAGCATTTT,CASSRLGNQPQHF
TRBD2,17,TRBV9,TRBJ2-5,-,TGTGCCAGCAGCGTAGCTAGCGGGGGCCCCCTCCAAGAGACCCAGTACTTC,CASSVASGGPLQETQYF
TRBD2,15,TRBV6-5,TRBJ2-7,-,TGTGCCAGCAGTTATCTTGGACTAGCGGGAGTTGAGCAGTACTTC,CASSYLGLAGVEQYF
-,16,TRBV2,TRBJ2-2,-,TGTGCCAGCACCCCGCGAGGGAGAGGGAACACCGGGGAGCTGTTTTTT,CASTPRGRGNTGELFF
TRBD1,15,TRBV24-1,TRBJ2-2,-,TGTGCCACCAGTGACCCGGACAGGGAGTCCGGGGAGCTGTTTTTT,CATSDPDRESGELFF
-,14,TRBV5-1,TRBJ2-3,-,TGCGCCAGCAGCTTGACAGTTAGCACAGATACGCAGTATTTT,CASSLTVSTDTQYF
-,15,TRBV6-6,TRBJ1-1,-,TGTGCCAGCAGTTACTCGAGAGGGTCGTACACTGAAGCTTTCTTT,CASSYSRGSYTEAFF
TRBD1,14,TRBV9,TRBJ1-6,-,TGTGCCAGCAGCGCGACAGGGCGTAATTCACCCCTCCACTTT,CASSATGRNSPLHF
-,11,TRBV6-6,TRBJ2-3,-,TGTGCCAGCAGGAACACAGATACGCAGTATTTT,CASRNTDTQYF
TRBD2,13,TRBV7-3,TRBJ2-1,-,TGTGCCAGCAGCTTAGGAGGGAGGGACGAGCAGTTCTTC,CASSLGGRDEQFF
-,14,TRBV5-4,TRBJ1-4,-,TGTGCCAGCAGCTCCAGGGGACCTAGTGAAAAACTGTTTTTT,CASSSRGPSEKLFF
-,12,TRBV6-5,TRBJ2-5,-,TGTGCCAGCTGGACCCCTGGAGAGACCCAGTACTTC,CASWTPGETQYF
-,14,TRBV11-3,TRBJ2-4,-,TGTGCCAGCAGCTTAGCGGGAGCCAAAAACATTCAGTACTTC,CASSLAGAKNIQYF
-,14,TRBV4-2,TRBJ2-5,-,TGTGCCAGCAGCCAAGTTGGGGGCCAAGAGACCCAGTACTTC,CASSQVGGQETQYF